The rows below give T cell receptor beta chains drawn from one sample of a study of human T cells and chemical hapten exposure. TCRdb processed the RACE reads anew with MiXCR; each CDR3 protein has one entry. The sample has roughly 50,000 distinct CDR3 sequences, around 9.4% seen once. The sequencing here drew on whole blood, taken in connection with sensitization to the hapten diphenylcyclopropenone (DPC). These receptors came from a woman between 45 and 65 years old with alopecia areata. Some clones in this sample may be carry-over from other donors' samples. Each CDR3 is given with its conserved first and last residue. The order of the fields is J gene, clone size, D gene, V gene, CDR3 protein, CDR3 DNA. The D gene is left open where the match is weak. Some rows mark clone size as missing; the rest say once, few, many or name a class of expanded clone.

>TRBJ2-5|many|NA|TRBV7-9
CASSFQEHGETQYF
TGTGCCAGCAGCTTTCAGGAGCATGGAGAGACCCAGTACTTC
>TRBJ2-5|many|NA|TRBV28
CASSSTLETQYF
TGTGCCAGCAGTTCAACCTTGGAGACCCAGTACTTC
>TRBJ1-1|many|NA|TRBV12-3/TRBV12-4
CASRLNTEAFF
TGTGCGTCTAGGTTGAACACTGAAGCTTTCTTT
>TRBJ2-5|NA|NA|TRBV9
CASSVGVEETQYF
TGTGCCAGCAGCGTAGGGGTGGAAGAGACCCAGTACTTC
>TRBJ2-5|NA|NA|TRBV24-1
CATSVAAQETQYF
TGTGCCACCAGTGTAGCGGCCCAAGAGACCCAGTACTTC
>TRBJ1-5|many|NA|TRBV6-6
CASSYDGNQPQHF
TGTGCCAGCAGCTACGATGGCAATCAGCCCCAGCATTTT
>TRBJ2-1|few|NA|TRBV20-1
CSARKASLPLNEQFF
TGCAGTGCTAGAAAAGCGAGCTTACCCCTCAATGAGCAGTTCTTC
>TRBJ2-7|many|NA|TRBV7-9
CASSLVGRSYEQYF
TGTGCCAGCAGCTTAGTGGGGAGAAGCTACGAGCAGTACTTC
>TRBJ2-1|NA|NA|TRBV6-2/TRBV6-3
CATSGNEQFF
TGTGCCACCTCCGGCAATGAGCAGTTCTTC
>TRBJ2-1|NA|TRBD1|TRBV10-3
CATWAGQGSNEQFF
TGTGCCACCTGGGCGGGACAGGGTAGTAATGAGCAGTTCTTC
>TRBJ2-1|few|NA|TRBV7-2
CASSSYSSTGVF
TGTGCCAGCAGCTCATACTCTAGTACGGGCGTCTTC
>TRBJ1-2|many|NA|TRBV20-1
CSASEPARVNYGYTF
TGCAGTGCTAGTGAACCGGCGAGAGTGAACTATGGCTACACCTTC
>TRBJ1-4|many|NA|TRBV19
CASSIRPGSEKLFF
TGTGCCAGTAGTATTCGGCCAGGGAGCGAAAAACTGTTTTTT
>TRBJ2-2|few|NA|TRBV6-1
CASSEASHTGELFF
TGTGCCAGCAGTGAAGCCTCGCACACCGGGGAGCTGTTTTTT
>TRBJ1-1|NA|TRBD1|TRBV28
CASINRGMNTEAFF
TGTGCCAGCATAAACAGGGGGATGAACACTGAAGCTTTCTTT
>TRBJ2-3|many|TRBD1|TRBV7-6
CASSRQGANADTQYF
TGTGCCAGCAGCCGACAGGGGGCGAACGCAGATACGCAGTATTTT
>TRBJ2-1|few|NA|TRBV20-1
CSARVPQGRAYNEQFF
TGCAGTGCTAGAGTCCCCCAGGGGAGGGCCTACAATGAGCAGTTCTTC
>TRBJ1-2|many|NA|TRBV18
CASSPEWQYYGYTF
TGTGCCAGCTCACCAGAGTGGCAGTACTATGGCTACACCTTC
>TRBJ2-3|NA|NA|TRBV7-2
CASSSFGDTQYF
TGTGCCAGCAGCTCTTTTGGAGATACGCAGTATTTT
>TRBJ2-2|few|TRBD2|TRBV5-4
CASSFDPTSGGENTGELFF
TGTGCCAGCAGCTTTGATCCCACTAGCGGGGGGGAGAACACCGGGGAGCTGTTTTTT
>TRBJ1-5|many|NA|TRBV29-1
CSISTGDQPQHF
TGCAGCATAAGCACGGGGGATCAGCCCCAGCATTTT
>TRBJ1-1|few|NA|TRBV7-6
CASSQDRGEAFF
TGTGCCAGCAGCCAAGACAGAGGGGAAGCTTTCTTT
>TRBJ1-2|many|TRBD1|TRBV28
CASSFSGQAGYGYTF
TGTGCCAGCAGTTTCTCAGGACAGGCGGGGTATGGCTACACCTTC
>TRBJ1-2|NA|TRBD1|TRBV27
CASSFRTGPYGYTF
TGTGCCAGCAGTTTTAGGACAGGTCCTTATGGCTACACCTTC
>TRBJ2-3|few|NA|TRBV28
CASSFLADTQYF
TGTGCCAGCAGTTTCCTGGCCGATACGCAGTATTTT
>TRBJ2-7|NA|NA|TRBV12-3/TRBV12-4
CASSLEVLYEQYF
TGTGCCAGCAGTTTGGAAGTTCTGTACGAGCAGTACTTC
>TRBJ2-7|few|NA|TRBV18
CASSPSRTYEQYF
TGTGCCAGCTCACCCTCTAGAACCTACGAGCAGTACTTC
>TRBJ2-7|few|NA|TRBV18
CASSPSGAYEQYF
TGTGCCAGCTCACCGTCCGGGGCTTACGAGCAGTACTTC